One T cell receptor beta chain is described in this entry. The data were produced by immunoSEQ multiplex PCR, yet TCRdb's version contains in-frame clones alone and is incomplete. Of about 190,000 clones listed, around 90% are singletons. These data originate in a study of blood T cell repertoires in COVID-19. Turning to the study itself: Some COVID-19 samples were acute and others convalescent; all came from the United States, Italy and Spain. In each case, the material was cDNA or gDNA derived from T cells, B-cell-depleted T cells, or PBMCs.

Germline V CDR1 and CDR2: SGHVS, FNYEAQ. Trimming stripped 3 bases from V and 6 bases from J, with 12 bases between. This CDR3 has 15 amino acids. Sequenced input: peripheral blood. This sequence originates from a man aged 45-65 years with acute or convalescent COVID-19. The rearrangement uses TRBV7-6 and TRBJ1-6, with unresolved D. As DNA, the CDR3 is TGTGCCAGCAGCTTGGCAGGCAAGGCTAATTCACCCCTCCACTTT. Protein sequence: CASSLAGKANSPLHF.